The 8 T cell receptor beta chains presented below share a single source sample, sequenced in a study of neurological immune-mediated disorders. TCRdb passed the 5' RACE reads through MiXCR, listing each CDR3 protein once. This table holds 45,000 to 50,000 distinct CDR3 sequences, 2.5% to 3.5% found once. Sequences were obtained from PBMCs. The receptor set was obtained from a woman between 50 and 59 years old with multiple sclerosis.

This clonotype has a count of ten or more. This rearrangement joins TRBV20-1 to TRBJ2-7; 11 bases are a match to TRBD2. Germline CDR1 and CDR2: DFQATT and SNEGSKA (reference sequence). The CDR3 contains 14 residues. V dropped 3 bases and J dropped 5; count of bases not matched to a gene: 6. CDR3 sequence: CSARASGRLDEQYF. In DNA form, the CDR3 reads TGCAGTGCTAGGGCTAGCGGGAGGTTAGACGAGCAGTACTTC.

In its sample, this clonotype was seen many times. The V and J genes are TRBV4-2 and TRBJ2-1, with TRBD2 matching over 12 bases. Germline V gives CDR1 LGHNA, CDR2 YNFKEQ. This CDR3 spans 16 amino acids. The V and J ends lost 0 bases and 10 bases, in that order; junction bases with no gene match: 7. CDR3 sequence reads: CASSQETSGSAGEQFF. CDR3 DNA: TGTGCCAGCAGCCAAGAGACTAGCGGGAGCGCCGGGGAGCAGTTCTTC.

There are many counts of this clonotype. V usage is TRBV7-9 and J usage is TRBJ2-1; the D is unclear. In germline, CDR1 is SEHNR, CDR2 FQNEAQ (reference sequence). Trimming took 5 bases from V and 10 from J, leaving 18 bases between them. This CDR3 has 14 amino acids. The CDR3 reads CASSPGSFEGEQFF. CDR3 DNA sequence: TGTGCCAGCAGCCCTGGGTCCTTCGAAGGAGAGCAGTTCTTC.

This clonotype was detected a few times. This may arise from a read error, as a much more abundant clone is one base away. The CDR3 sequence is CDSSRTAYGYTF. CDR3 sequence (DNA): TGTGACAGCAGCAGGACGGCCTATGGCTACACCTTC. V gene TRBV7-9 combines with J gene TRBJ1-2; D remains unclear. This CDR3 comprises 12 residues. Germline-derived CDR1 and CDR2 are SEHNR and FQNEAQ (reference sequence).

The sample holds many counts of this clonotype. The genes are TRBV4-2 and TRBJ2-1; 9 positions agree with TRBD2. Germline V gene lookup returns CDR1 LGHNA and CDR2 YNFKEQ. This CDR3 is built from 17 residues. V was clipped by 4 bases and J by 5 bases; unmatched bases: 12. DNA for the CDR3: TGTGCCAGCAGCCGGGTGGGGGGAGCGGGAGGAAACAATGAGCAGTTCTTC. Amino acids: CASSRVGGAGGNNEQFF.

This clonotype has a count of ten or more. V is TRBV20-1 and J is TRBJ2-7, with no clear D. V was pared by 3 bases and J by 3 bases, with 9 bases between. There are 12 residues in the CDR3. Germline-derived CDR1 and CDR2 are DFQATT and SNEGSKA (reference sequence). The CDR3 bases are TGCAGTGCTAGTAATGGTGACTACGAGCAGTACGTC. It encodes CSASNGDYEQYV.

This clonotype was detected ten times or more. The chain couples TRBV5-4 to TRBJ2-7, with 11 bases aligning to TRBD2. Germline V lookup: CDR1 SGHNT, CDR2 YYREEE (reference sequence). The CDR3 sequence is 17 residues long. The trim removed 4 bases at V and 2 bases at J, leaving 11 bases unmatched. The CDR3 is CASSPIPGLAEPYEQYF. CDR3 in DNA: TGTGCCAGCAGCCCCATTCCGGGACTAGCGGAACCCTACGAGCAGTACTTC.

At least ten counts were recorded for this clonotype. This chain joins TRBV27 and TRBJ2-1; 10 bases line up with TRBD2. Looked up from germline, CDR1 is MNHEY and CDR2 is SMNVEV (reference sequence). CDR3 length: 15 residues. V dropped 6 bases and J dropped 4; count of bases not matched to a gene: 6. As DNA, the CDR3 is TGTGCCAGCAGCGCGAGCGGGGGGGCGTACAATGAGCAGTTCTTC. Translated: CASSASGGAYNEQFF.